The following is a TCR beta chain sequence with its context. Its specificity is not known. The sample comes from a study of early T cells in non-severe SARS-CoV-2 infection. Study-wide context: Chains stayed unpaired after sequencing of bulk RNA from unsorted whole blood. Study results and caveats: Private and CD4 specificities were missed by VDJdb matching, which favored anti-spike CD8 responses.

Individual cDNA molecules were tagged with unique molecular identifiers, the study reported. TCRdb fed the 5' RACE reads into MiXCR, producing one record per CDR3 protein. The top ten hold approximately 4.2% of the sample, which has 65,000 to 75,000 distinct CDR3 sequences, approximately 10% seen once. The CDR3 has 15 residues. The germline V gene has CDR1 SEHNR and CDR2 FQNEAQ (reference sequence). V lost 8 bases and J lost 6; bases outside the gene matches: 9. Sequencing was performed on whole blood. This sequence was found in an adult who was a healthcare worker with PCR-confirmed SARS-CoV-2 infection or an uninfected control (not recorded which). This chain uses TRBV7-9 with TRBJ2-1; TRBD2 matches at 11 bases. The CDR3 region is CASRPTSGRINEQFF. CDR3 sequence (DNA): TGTGCCAGCCGACCAACTAGCGGGAGAATCAATGAGCAGTTCTTC.